The rows below give T cell receptor beta chains drawn from one sample of a study of T-cell memory formation after mild COVID-19. TCRdb reprocessed the 5' RACE reads with MiXCR, giving one entry per CDR3 protein. The sample has fewer than 450,000 distinct CDR3 sequences, around a fifth seen once; the top ten hold around 12%. Specimen: PBMCs or a T cell subset sorted from them (not recorded which). These receptors all stem from an adult woman who had mild COVID-19 (a few samples of this study predate the infection). Cell type and time point are not known. Both conserved end residues are part of each CDR3. Each record gives: clone size, J gene, V gene, D gene, CDR3 DNA, CDR3 protein. D genes are given only for firm matches. Size values are once, few and many counts, or a class for expanded clones, and some rows have none.

abundance: few; j_gene: TRBJ2-1; v_gene: TRBV5-6; d_gene: -; CDR3nt: TGTGCCAGCAGCTTGCCGGGGTCCAATGAGCAGTTCTTC; CDR3aa: CASSLPGSNEQFF
abundance: -; j_gene: TRBJ2-4; v_gene: TRBV25-1; d_gene: -; CDR3nt: TGTGCCAACCTCAGGTCCCCAGGGAACATTCAGTACTTC; CDR3aa: CANLRSPGNIQYF
abundance: -; j_gene: TRBJ2-3; v_gene: TRBV7-6; d_gene: TRBD1; CDR3nt: TGTGCCAGCAGCGGGACAGGGGGCACAGATACGCAGTATTTT; CDR3aa: CASSGTGGTDTQYF
abundance: few; j_gene: TRBJ2-3; v_gene: TRBV15; d_gene: -; CDR3nt: TGTGCCACCAGCTTGGGACTTCATACAAGCACAGATACGCAGTATTTT; CDR3aa: CATSLGLHTSTDTQYF
abundance: -; j_gene: TRBJ2-1; v_gene: TRBV5-5; d_gene: -; CDR3nt: TGTGCCAGCAGTATAACGGCGGATAGGTATAATGAGCAGTTCTTC; CDR3aa: CASSITADRYNEQFF
abundance: -; j_gene: TRBJ2-5; v_gene: TRBV5-5; d_gene: -; CDR3nt: TGTGCCAGCAGCTTGTGGCAGGACCAAGAGACCCAGTACTTC; CDR3aa: CASSLWQDQETQYF
abundance: -; j_gene: TRBJ2-1; v_gene: TRBV12-3/TRBV12-4; d_gene: TRBD2; CDR3nt: TGTGCCAGCAGTTGGCTAGCGGGAGTGGATGAGCAGTTCTTC; CDR3aa: CASSWLAGVDEQFF
abundance: many; j_gene: TRBJ2-1; v_gene: TRBV5-1; d_gene: TRBD1; CDR3nt: TGCGCCAGCAGCTTGGCACAGGGGGCGAGAACCAATGAGCAGTTCTTC; CDR3aa: CASSLAQGARTNEQFF
abundance: -; j_gene: TRBJ1-1; v_gene: TRBV4-1; d_gene: -; CDR3nt: TGCGCCAGCAGCCCAGGGCCAGGGGACACTGAAGCTTTCTTT; CDR3aa: CASSPGPGDTEAFF
abundance: -; j_gene: TRBJ2-7; v_gene: TRBV12-3/TRBV12-4; d_gene: TRBD1; CDR3nt: TGTGCCAGCAGACGACAGGGCTACGAGCAGTACTTC; CDR3aa: CASRRQGYEQYF
abundance: few; j_gene: TRBJ2-7; v_gene: TRBV12-3/TRBV12-4; d_gene: -; CDR3nt: TGTGCCAGCAGTTATGAGGCATCCTACGAGCAGTACTTC; CDR3aa: CASSYEASYEQYF
abundance: few; j_gene: TRBJ2-1; v_gene: TRBV5-4; d_gene: TRBD2; CDR3nt: TGTGCCAGCAGCTTTGCTAGCGGGAGCTCCTACAATGAGCAGTTCTTC; CDR3aa: CASSFASGSSYNEQFF
abundance: few; j_gene: TRBJ2-7; v_gene: TRBV11-2; d_gene: -; CDR3nt: TGTGCCAGCAGCCGAGTAAGGGGTTGGAACGAGCAGTACTTC; CDR3aa: CASSRVRGWNEQYF
abundance: -; j_gene: TRBJ2-7; v_gene: TRBV4-2; d_gene: -; CDR3nt: TGTGCCAGCAGCCAAGATTTTGGGGATAGCTACGAGCAGTACTTC; CDR3aa: CASSQDFGDSYEQYF
abundance: -; j_gene: TRBJ2-3; v_gene: TRBV5-1; d_gene: -; CDR3nt: TGCGCCACCGGACCGGGGCCAGGTACGCAGTATTTT; CDR3aa: CATGPGPGTQYF
abundance: -; j_gene: TRBJ2-2; v_gene: TRBV5-1; d_gene: -; CDR3nt: TGCGCCAGCAGCCAGATCGACGGGGAGCTGTTTTTT; CDR3aa: CASSQIDGELFF
abundance: -; j_gene: TRBJ2-1; v_gene: TRBV7-9; d_gene: -; CDR3nt: TGTGCCAGCAGCTTATTCGAATCCAGTAATGAGCAGTTCTTC; CDR3aa: CASSLFESSNEQFF
abundance: few; j_gene: TRBJ2-7; v_gene: TRBV7-6; d_gene: TRBD1; CDR3nt: TGTGCCAGCAGCTTGGGGACAGACCCAGCCTACGAGCAGTACTTC; CDR3aa: CASSLGTDPAYEQYF
abundance: -; j_gene: TRBJ2-3; v_gene: TRBV7-9; d_gene: -; CDR3nt: TGTGCCAGCAGCTTCCCAAGAGCAGGTACAGATACGCAGTATTTT; CDR3aa: CASSFPRAGTDTQYF
abundance: many; j_gene: TRBJ2-7; v_gene: TRBV4-3; d_gene: -; CDR3nt: TGCGCCAGCAGCCAAGCGGTGATAGGTTCCTACGAGCAGTACTTC; CDR3aa: CASSQAVIGSYEQYF
abundance: few; j_gene: TRBJ2-5; v_gene: TRBV6-5; d_gene: -; CDR3nt: TGTGCCAGCAGTTTCCGTGTAGACCAAGAGACCCAGTACTTC; CDR3aa: CASSFRVDQETQYF
abundance: -; j_gene: TRBJ1-3; v_gene: TRBV7-2; d_gene: -; CDR3nt: TGTGCCAGCAGCTGGGGGGGCTTAACTGGAAACACCATATATTTT; CDR3aa: CASSWGGLTGNTIYF
abundance: many; j_gene: TRBJ2-3; v_gene: TRBV7-2; d_gene: -; CDR3nt: TGTGCCAGCAGCTTACAGGGAGCAGATACGCAGTATTTT; CDR3aa: CASSLQGADTQYF
abundance: -; j_gene: TRBJ2-2; v_gene: TRBV4-1; d_gene: -; CDR3nt: TGCGCCAGCAGCCAAGTAAGAGGGGCCGGCACCGGGGAGCTGTTTTTT; CDR3aa: CASSQVRGAGTGELFF
abundance: -; j_gene: TRBJ2-3; v_gene: TRBV5-1; d_gene: TRBD2; CDR3nt: TGCGCCAGCAGCTACTCGACTAGCGGGGTCACAGATACGCAGTATTTT; CDR3aa: CASSYSTSGVTDTQYF
abundance: few; j_gene: TRBJ2-2; v_gene: TRBV7-6; d_gene: TRBD1; CDR3nt: TGTGCCAGCAGCCACGGCCGACAGGGGTTAGACACCGGGGAGCTGTTTTTT; CDR3aa: CASSHGRQGLDTGELFF
abundance: few; j_gene: TRBJ2-7; v_gene: TRBV7-8; d_gene: TRBD1; CDR3nt: TGTGCCAGCAGCCGCCCGGACAGGCTCGGGGTCTACGAGCAGTACTTC; CDR3aa: CASSRPDRLGVYEQYF
abundance: once; j_gene: TRBJ2-7; v_gene: TRBV12-3/TRBV12-4; d_gene: TRBD2; CDR3nt: TGTGCCAGTGTCGCGGGGGAGAGCAATACCTACGAGCAGTACTTC; CDR3aa: CASVAGESNTYEQYF
abundance: -; j_gene: TRBJ2-1; v_gene: TRBV5-1; d_gene: -; CDR3nt: TGCGCCAGCAGCTTGGAGGCAGGGTCGGACAATGAGCAGTTCTTC; CDR3aa: CASSLEAGSDNEQFF
abundance: few; j_gene: TRBJ2-7; v_gene: TRBV7-2; d_gene: -; CDR3nt: TGTGCCAGCAGCCTATGGCTGACGGGTGCCTACGAGCAGTACTTC; CDR3aa: CASSLWLTGAYEQYF
abundance: -; j_gene: TRBJ2-1; v_gene: TRBV12-3/TRBV12-4; d_gene: -; CDR3nt: TGTGCCAGCAGTTTAACCCCGCACAATGAGCAGTTCTTC; CDR3aa: CASSLTPHNEQFF
abundance: few; j_gene: TRBJ1-1; v_gene: TRBV12-3/TRBV12-4; d_gene: TRBD1; CDR3nt: TGTGCCAGCAGTTCCCGGACCCGACAGGGCGAAGCTTTCTTT; CDR3aa: CASSSRTRQGEAFF
abundance: -; j_gene: TRBJ2-1; v_gene: TRBV4-2; d_gene: -; CDR3nt: TGTGCCAGCAGCCAAGATATGGGCCACCTCAACAATGAGCAGTTCTTC; CDR3aa: CASSQDMGHLNNEQFF
abundance: few; j_gene: TRBJ2-3; v_gene: TRBV5-6; d_gene: -; CDR3nt: TGTGCCAGCAGCGTTGACTTCGGGGACTCTAGCACAGATACGCAGTATTTT; CDR3aa: CASSVDFGDSSTDTQYF
abundance: few; j_gene: TRBJ1-5; v_gene: TRBV6-4; d_gene: -; CDR3nt: TGTGCCAGCAGTGACTACACCAGGGTCCCTTCAATGTATAGCAATCAGCCCCAGCATTTT; CDR3aa: CASSDYTRVPSMYSNQPQHF
abundance: few; j_gene: TRBJ2-3; v_gene: TRBV7-8; d_gene: TRBD2; CDR3nt: TGTGCCAGCAGCTACGGGACTAGCGGGAGTCGAACAGATACGCAGTATTTT; CDR3aa: CASSYGTSGSRTDTQYF
abundance: many; j_gene: TRBJ2-1; v_gene: TRBV29-1; d_gene: -; CDR3nt: TGCAGCGTTGTTGTTGGAAATGGTAATGAGCAGTTCTTC; CDR3aa: CSVVVGNGNEQFF
abundance: -; j_gene: TRBJ2-1; v_gene: TRBV11-3; d_gene: TRBD2; CDR3nt: TGTGCCAGCAGGGGAGCGGGGGCCTACAGCGATGAGCAGTTCTTC; CDR3aa: CASRGAGAYSDEQFF
abundance: many; j_gene: TRBJ2-7; v_gene: TRBV2; d_gene: -; CDR3nt: TGTGCCAGCAGTGAAGCGGGCTACGAGCAGTACTTC; CDR3aa: CASSEAGYEQYF
abundance: few; j_gene: TRBJ2-5; v_gene: TRBV7-9; d_gene: -; CDR3nt: TGTGCCAGCAGCTTCGCAGGGATTCTGGAGACCCAGTACTTC; CDR3aa: CASSFAGILETQYF
abundance: few; j_gene: TRBJ1-4; v_gene: TRBV24-1; d_gene: -; CDR3nt: TGTGCCACCAGCAGCAGGGGAGAAAAACTGTTTTTT; CDR3aa: CATSSRGEKLFF
abundance: -; j_gene: TRBJ2-1; v_gene: TRBV11-3; d_gene: TRBD2; CDR3nt: TGTGCCAGCAGCCCTGTCCCGGGACTAGCGGGAGTAAGGAATGAGCAGTTCTTC; CDR3aa: CASSPVPGLAGVRNEQFF
abundance: -; j_gene: TRBJ1-2; v_gene: TRBV5-6; d_gene: -; CDR3nt: TGTGCCAGCAGCTTGACGGGACCCTCCTATGGCTACACCTTC; CDR3aa: CASSLTGPSYGYTF
abundance: -; j_gene: TRBJ2-3; v_gene: TRBV7-3; d_gene: -; CDR3nt: TGTGCCAGCAGCTCGACGCCCACCCTTGGCCCGGAGTATTTT; CDR3aa: CASSSTPTLGPEYF
abundance: few; j_gene: TRBJ2-3; v_gene: TRBV24-1; d_gene: -; CDR3nt: TGTGCCACCAGTGATTTACGGGATAGCACAGATACGCAGTATTTT; CDR3aa: CATSDLRDSTDTQYF
abundance: few; j_gene: TRBJ1-2; v_gene: TRBV7-6; d_gene: TRBD1; CDR3nt: TGTGCCAGCAGCGGCAACAGGGGGCCTGGAGGCTACACCTTC; CDR3aa: CASSGNRGPGGYTF
abundance: -; j_gene: TRBJ2-3; v_gene: TRBV7-2; d_gene: -; CDR3nt: TGTGCCAGCAGCTCGCGCTCCCCCGGGACAGATACGCAGTATTTT; CDR3aa: CASSSRSPGTDTQYF
abundance: -; j_gene: TRBJ2-5; v_gene: TRBV6-6; d_gene: -; CDR3nt: TGTGCCAGCAGTTACTCGGTTTTGGTGGCAGGGGTATCGGAGACCCAGTACTTC; CDR3aa: CASSYSVLVAGVSETQYF
abundance: -; j_gene: TRBJ1-3; v_gene: TRBV24-1; d_gene: -; CDR3nt: TGTGCCACCAGTGAGGGCCTTTCTGGAAACACCATATATTTT; CDR3aa: CATSEGLSGNTIYF
abundance: many; j_gene: TRBJ1-3; v_gene: TRBV7-6; d_gene: -; CDR3nt: TGTGCCAGCAGCTTAGCGCGTCAGGTCGGAGGTGACACCATATATTTT; CDR3aa: CASSLARQVGGDTIYF
abundance: few; j_gene: TRBJ2-1; v_gene: TRBV7-3; d_gene: -; CDR3nt: TGTGCCAGCAGTGACGTGGGGGGGCCCTACAATGAGCAGTTCTTC; CDR3aa: CASSDVGGPYNEQFF